This T cell receptor (beta chain) comes out of a study of blood T cell repertoires in COVID-19. Overall study: Samples taken during acute and convalescent COVID-19 were collected in the United States, Italy and Spain. The cDNA or gDNA used as material had been derived from T cells, B-cell-depleted T cells, or PBMCs.

The germline CDR1 and CDR2 sequences are SEHNR and FQNEAQ (reference sequence). The V gene lost 5 bases and the J gene lost 0 bases, with 13 bases spanning the gap. The CDR3 loop spans 15 amino acids. Per the original methods: Amplification with reference gene primers provided the estimates of nucleated cell counts. TCRdb's table, derived via immunoSEQ multiplex PCR, lists solely in-frame clones and lacks some. That table furnishes V, J and clone size, whereas the DNA furnished D and trimming. The sample consists of approximately 150,000 clones, roughly 84% of them appearing once. This sequence originates from a man aged 55 to 70 with acute or convalescent COVID-19. This sequence joins TRBV7-9 and TRBJ1-1, with D possibly matching TRBD1 (6 bases). The source material was peripheral blood. The CDR3 sequence: CASSARQALNTEAFF. The CDR3 DNA is TGTGCCAGCAGCGCAAGACAGGCCTTGAACACTGAAGCTTTCTTT.